The rows below give T cell receptor beta chains drawn from one sample of a study of cytomegalovirus exposure and HLA in healthy donors. The protocol was immunoSEQ multiplex PCR, while the TCRdb copy is restricted to in-frame clones and leaves out a portion. The sample has about 120,000 clones; about 79% are singletons. Sequencing input: PBMCs. These receptors originate from a young woman in good health and CMV-seronegative. The CDR3 runs from the conserved cysteine through the conserved F or W. The order of the fields is CDR3 DNA, CDR3 protein, V gene, clone size, J gene, D gene. A D gene is named only where the DNA matches it firmly. Clone size is stated in some rows and not others, as once, few, many or a class when expanded.

CDR3 DNA: TGTGCCAGCACCCCCCCGGTCTCTGGAAACACCATATATTTT; CDR3 protein: CASTPPVSGNTIYF; V gene: TRBV28; clone size: NA; J gene: TRBJ1-3; D gene: NA
CDR3 DNA: TGTGCCAGCAGCGTGGGCGGGAGGGGTTATGAGCAGTTCTTC; CDR3 protein: CASSVGGRGYEQFF; V gene: TRBV9; clone size: few; J gene: TRBJ2-1; D gene: TRBD2
CDR3 DNA: TGTGCCAGCAGCTTGACGGGGAGCAATCAGCCCCAGCATTTT; CDR3 protein: CASSLTGSNQPQHF; V gene: TRBV5-8; clone size: NA; J gene: TRBJ1-5; D gene: NA
CDR3 DNA: TGTGCCAGCAGCCAGTCCTCCGGGACAGGGGTGTTAAGCTCTGGAAACACCATATATTTT; CDR3 protein: CASSQSSGTGVLSSGNTIYF; V gene: TRBV4-2; clone size: NA; J gene: TRBJ1-3; D gene: TRBD1
CDR3 DNA: TGTGCCAGTACGGATCGGGGGGGTAGCACAGATACGCAGTATTTT; CDR3 protein: CASTDRGGSTDTQYF; V gene: TRBV19; clone size: NA; J gene: TRBJ2-3; D gene: TRBD2
CDR3 DNA: TGTGCCAGCAGCTCCCGAATATCAAGGACTTCCATGGGGACTGAAGCTTTCTTT; CDR3 protein: CASSSRISRTSMGTEAFF; V gene: TRBV7-8; clone size: NA; J gene: TRBJ1-1; D gene: NA
CDR3 DNA: TGTGCCAGCAGCTATACAGACGAGCAGTACTTC; CDR3 protein: CASSYTDEQYF; V gene: TRBV7-9; clone size: NA; J gene: TRBJ2-7; D gene: NA
CDR3 DNA: TGCAGCGTTGAAGAAATGGGGCAGGGGGACGAGCAGTACTTC; CDR3 protein: CSVEEMGQGDEQYF; V gene: TRBV29-1; clone size: NA; J gene: TRBJ2-7; D gene: TRBD1
CDR3 DNA: TGTGCCAGCAGTTACGTGGGGAGGGGGTCGGGGGAGCTGTTTTTT; CDR3 protein: CASSYVGRGSGELFF; V gene: TRBV6-5; clone size: NA; J gene: TRBJ2-2; D gene: NA
CDR3 DNA: TGTGCCAGCAGCTTCACACAGAACTACGAGCAGTACTTC; CDR3 protein: CASSFTQNYEQYF; V gene: TRBV5-4; clone size: NA; J gene: TRBJ2-7; D gene: NA
CDR3 DNA: TGTGCCAGCAGCTCCCCGGGGGTAACCTACAATGAGCAGTTCTTC; CDR3 protein: CASSSPGVTYNEQFF; V gene: TRBV5-4; clone size: NA; J gene: TRBJ2-1; D gene: NA
CDR3 DNA: TGTGCCACCAGCAGAGAAGGACAGGGCAACGAAAAACTGTTTTTT; CDR3 protein: CATSREGQGNEKLFF; V gene: TRBV15; clone size: NA; J gene: TRBJ1-4; D gene: TRBD1
CDR3 DNA: TGTGCCAGCAGCCTTCGTCCGTTAACAGGGGGGAGCGAGCAGTACTTC; CDR3 protein: CASSLRPLTGGSEQYF; V gene: TRBV7-2; clone size: NA; J gene: TRBJ2-7; D gene: TRBD1
CDR3 DNA: TGTGCCAGCAGCTTCCCCAGGGTAATGGATGAGCAGTTCTTC; CDR3 protein: CASSFPRVMDEQFF; V gene: TRBV5-6; clone size: NA; J gene: TRBJ2-1; D gene: NA
CDR3 DNA: TGTGCCAGCAGGGGCACGAACACCGGGGAGCTGTTTTTT; CDR3 protein: CASRGTNTGELFF; V gene: TRBV27; clone size: NA; J gene: TRBJ2-2; D gene: NA
CDR3 DNA: TGCGCCAGCAGCCAAGGTACGGGGACTGAAGCTTTCTTT; CDR3 protein: CASSQGTGTEAFF; V gene: TRBV4-1; clone size: NA; J gene: TRBJ1-1; D gene: NA
CDR3 DNA: TGTGCCAGTAGCTCCAGACTAGCGGGAGACGTACATGAGCAGTTCTTC; CDR3 protein: CASSSRLAGDVHEQFF; V gene: TRBV19; clone size: NA; J gene: TRBJ2-1; D gene: TRBD2
CDR3 DNA: TGTGCCAGCAGCTCCCCGGGATACGGGGGTGAAAAACTGTTTTTT; CDR3 protein: CASSSPGYGGEKLFF; V gene: TRBV11-1; clone size: once; J gene: TRBJ1-4; D gene: NA
CDR3 DNA: TGTGCCAGCAGCTTAGGGGGGAGGATTGAAAAACTGTTTTTT; CDR3 protein: CASSLGGRIEKLFF; V gene: TRBV11-2; clone size: once; J gene: TRBJ1-4; D gene: NA
CDR3 DNA: TGTGCCAGCAGTTTCGTGGGAGGAAGCAATCAGCCCCAGCATTTT; CDR3 protein: CASSFVGGSNQPQHF; V gene: TRBV28; clone size: NA; J gene: TRBJ1-5; D gene: NA
CDR3 DNA: TGTGCCAGCAGTGTTCACAGGAATTCACCCCTCCACTTT; CDR3 protein: CASSVHRNSPLHF; V gene: TRBV6-5; clone size: NA; J gene: TRBJ1-6; D gene: NA
CDR3 DNA: TGTGCCAGCAGTAACCCGACAGGGAACCACGAGCAGTACTTC; CDR3 protein: CASSNPTGNHEQYF; V gene: TRBV6-5; clone size: NA; J gene: TRBJ2-7; D gene: TRBD1
CDR3 DNA: TGTGTCAGCAACTTCGGACAGGGGAGAGGAACTGAAGCTTTCTTT; CDR3 protein: CVSNFGQGRGTEAFF; V gene: TRBV2; clone size: NA; J gene: TRBJ1-1; D gene: TRBD1
CDR3 DNA: TGTGCCAGCAGCGGGAGAAACAGGGGGAGGTCCGATACGCAGTATTTT; CDR3 protein: CASSGRNRGRSDTQYF; V gene: TRBV9; clone size: NA; J gene: TRBJ2-3; D gene: TRBD1
CDR3 DNA: TGTGCCAGCAGCTTGGACCCTCGCCAGGCATCGAACACTGAGGCTTTCTTT; CDR3 protein: CASSLDPRQASNTEAFF; V gene: TRBV5-4; clone size: NA; J gene: TRBJ1-1; D gene: NA
CDR3 DNA: TGTGCCAGCAGCTTACCCGGGACTAGACGCACAGATACGCAGTATTTT; CDR3 protein: CASSLPGTRRTDTQYF; V gene: TRBV11-2; clone size: NA; J gene: TRBJ2-3; D gene: TRBD2
CDR3 DNA: TGTGCCATCAGTGAGTCAGAGGGCTCTGGGGCCAACGTCCTGACTTTC; CDR3 protein: CAISESEGSGANVLTF; V gene: TRBV10-3; clone size: NA; J gene: TRBJ2-6; D gene: NA
CDR3 DNA: TGTGCCAGCAGCCTAGGTGCGAACACTGAAGCTTTCTTT; CDR3 protein: CASSLGANTEAFF; V gene: TRBV5-6; clone size: NA; J gene: TRBJ1-1; D gene: NA
CDR3 DNA: TGTGCCAGCAGTTTTCAGGCAGGGAACACCGGGGAGCTGTTTTTT; CDR3 protein: CASSFQAGNTGELFF; V gene: TRBV27; clone size: NA; J gene: TRBJ2-2; D gene: NA
CDR3 DNA: TGCAGCGTTGTCAGGGACAGGAGAGAGACCCAGTACTTC; CDR3 protein: CSVVRDRRETQYF; V gene: TRBV29-1; clone size: NA; J gene: TRBJ2-5; D gene: TRBD1
CDR3 DNA: TGTGCCAGCAGCTTCGATAGTTTGGCAGGGGACTATGGCTACACCTTC; CDR3 protein: CASSFDSLAGDYGYTF; V gene: TRBV5-6; clone size: NA; J gene: TRBJ1-2; D gene: NA
CDR3 DNA: TGTGCCAGCAGCTTAACAGGAACCCAAGGGACCCAGTACTTC; CDR3 protein: CASSLTGTQGTQYF; V gene: TRBV7-9; clone size: NA; J gene: TRBJ2-5; D gene: NA
CDR3 DNA: TGTGCCAGCAGCTTGGGGAGTTGGATCCGGGACACTGAAGCTTTCTTT; CDR3 protein: CASSLGSWIRDTEAFF; V gene: TRBV11-3; clone size: NA; J gene: TRBJ1-1; D gene: NA
CDR3 DNA: TGTGCCAGCAGCTTATCCGCGGACAGGGTCACTGAAGCTTTCTTT; CDR3 protein: CASSLSADRVTEAFF; V gene: TRBV7-2; clone size: NA; J gene: TRBJ1-1; D gene: TRBD1
CDR3 DNA: TGTGCCAGCAGCCAAGTGGCCCTAGGCAACTCACCCCTCCACTTT; CDR3 protein: CASSQVALGNSPLHF; V gene: TRBV4-2; clone size: NA; J gene: TRBJ1-6; D gene: NA
CDR3 DNA: TGTGCCAGCAGCGTAGCCGGTGGGCAAGAAAAACTGTTTTTT; CDR3 protein: CASSVAGGQEKLFF; V gene: TRBV9; clone size: NA; J gene: TRBJ1-4; D gene: NA
CDR3 DNA: TGCGCCAGCAGCCAAGATCCTGTAGTAGCGGGAGTAGTCGAGCAGTACTTC; CDR3 protein: CASSQDPVVAGVVEQYF; V gene: TRBV4-1; clone size: NA; J gene: TRBJ2-7; D gene: TRBD2